This passage covers 32 T cell receptor beta chains from one sample sequenced in a study of shared clonotypes between healthy human individuals. Clones were sequenced by immunoSEQ multiplex PCR, and TCRdb holds only the in-frame ones, with some missing. This table has approximately 440,000 clones, 70% to 80% appearing once. Sequencing input: PBMCs. The receptors were gathered from a woman between 35 and 50 years old in good health. Some clones in this sample may be carry-over from other donors' samples.

This clone showed up many times. The rearrangement uses TRBV4-3 and TRBJ2-7, with D possibly being TRBD1 (6 bases). There are 16 residues in the CDR3. V was cut by 0 bases and J by 2 bases, with 14 bases left in between. Germline CDR1 LGHNA, CDR2 YSLEER. CDR3 DNA: TGCGCCAGCAGCCAAGATCTCGACAGGAAAACCTACGAGCAGTACTTC. Translation: CASSQDLDRKTYEQYF.

The rearrangement links TRBV19 to TRBJ2-7; a possible D gene is TRBD2 (5 bases). Trimming removed 4 bases at V and 2 bases at J, with 12 bases between. The CDR3 loop spans 14 amino acids. Germline V gives CDR1 LNHDA, CDR2 SQIVND (reference sequence). The CDR3 is CASSKVAPAYEQYF. Here the CDR3 DNA reads TGTGCCAGTAGTAAGGTAGCGCCAGCCTACGAGCAGTACTTC.

The J gene is TRBJ2-7, the V gene TRBV7-9, with 11 bases aligning to TRBD2. CDR1 and CDR2 from the germline V gene are SEHNR and FQNEAQ (reference sequence). V was clipped by 5 bases and J by 5 bases; unmatched bases: 2. This CDR3 has 13 residues. The CDR3 nucleotides are TGTGCCAGCAGCCCTAGCGGGAGGAACGAGCAGTACTTC. Protein product: CASSPSGRNEQYF.

The chain uses TRBV2 and TRBJ2-7, with D unclear. The V end was cut by 7 bases, the J end by 2 bases, with 6 bases between. The CDR3 length is 11 residues. From germline, CDR1 is SNHLY and CDR2 FYNNEI. This chain's CDR3 is CASTNTYEQYF. CDR3 nucleotide sequence: TGTGCCAGCACCAATACCTACGAGCAGTACTTC.

The rearrangement joins TRBV6-5 to TRBJ2-7, with TRBD2 as a possible D gene (6 bases). The CDR3 sequence is 15 residues long. CDR1 is MNHEY and CDR2 is SVGAGI in the germline V gene. V lost 5 bases to trimming and J lost 4 bases, with 18 bases between them. CDR3 nucleotides: TGTGCCAGCAGTGCCGACCGGGGGAGTCGGTACGAGCAGTACTTC. It yields the protein CASSADRGSRYEQYF.

V gene TRBV29-1 combines with J gene TRBJ2-3, with 8 positions matching TRBD2. The CDR3 is 11 amino acids. Germline V CDR1 and CDR2: SQVTM, ANQGSEA. This CDR3 reads CLAGGADTQYF. The CDR3 bases are TGCCTCGCCGGGGGGGCAGATACGCAGTATTTT.

The rearrangement joins TRBV30 to TRBJ2-7; D gene unclear. The CDR3 has 13 residues. V lost 0 bases to trimming and J lost 3 bases, with 9 bases between them. CDR1 and CDR2 from the germline V gene are GTSNPN and SVGIG (reference sequence). The CDR3 protein is CAWSVITGYEQYF. The CDR3 DNA sequence: TGTGCCTGGAGTGTAATAACGGGCTACGAGCAGTACTTC.

The V gene is TRBV29-1, the J gene TRBJ2-7; TRBD1 might be the D (6 bases). This CDR3 is 12 amino acids long. Germline-derived CDR1 and CDR2 are SQVTM and ANQGSEA. Trimming stripped 3 bases from V and 5 bases from J, with 11 bases between. CDR3 bases: TGCAGCGTTGATTCGAAGGGGGACGAGCAGTACTTC. This codes for CSVDSKGDEQYF.

Of note for this clone: Since a far larger clone is one base different, this is likely a read error. Other nucleotide sequences in the sample specify the same CDR3. The V call is TRBV29-1, the J call TRBJ1-1; 8 bases are shared with TRBD1. CDR3 length: 14 residues. Germline CDR1 is SQVTM and CDR2 is ANQGSEA. V shed 6 bases and J 4 bases; nucleotides not matched to a gene: 10. CDR3 sequence (DNA): TGCAGCGTCTCCTTCGGGACAGGTGGCACTGAAGCTTTCTTT. It translates to CSVSFGTGGTEAFF.

CDR3 sequence reads: CASSDLLGEQYF. CDR3 DNA sequence: TGTGCCAGCAGTGACCTGTTGGGCGAGCAGTACTTC. The chain joins TRBV28 to TRBJ2-5; D ambiguous. The assigned J gene may be wrong: the sequence end matches TRBJ2-7 better. The CDR3 loop spans 12 amino acids. Germline CDR1 and CDR2: MDHEN and SYDVKM.

The chain carries TRBV5-1 and TRBJ2-6; 8 nucleotides agree with TRBD2. Trimming removed 4 bases from V and 3 bases from J; junction bases left unmatched: 12. The length of the CDR3 is 18 residues. The V gene's germline CDR1 is SGHRS and CDR2 YFSETQ. The CDR3 sequence is CASSPPGGAVSGANVLTF. In nucleotides, the CDR3 is TGCGCCAGCAGCCCCCCGGGAGGGGCGGTTAGTGGGGCCAACGTCCTGACTTTC.

The chain couples TRBV11-3 to TRBJ1-1; the match to TRBD1 covers 9 bases. The J segment lost 1 base and the V segment lost 5 bases, leaving 2 bases of the junction unmatched. The CDR3 loop spans 14 amino acids. CDR1 is SGHNT, CDR2 YENEEA, per germline. In DNA form, the CDR3 reads TGTGCCAGCAGCCGGGGACAGGGGAACACTGAAGCTTTCTTT. This translates into CASSRGQGNTEAFF. Full variable domain (rest looked up from reference TRBV11-3 and TRBJ1-1): EAGVVQSPRYKIIEKKQPVAFWCNPISGHNTLYWYLQNLGQGPELLIRYENEEAVDDSQLPKDRFSAERLKGVDSTLKIQPAELGDSAVYLCASSRGQGNTEAFFGQGTRLTVV.

V is TRBV7-2 and J is TRBJ2-5, with D hard to call. The J call may be wrong; the DNA end is better matched by TRBJ2-7. CDR1 is SGHTA, CDR2 FQGNSA, per germline. There are 14 residues in the CDR3. The CDR3 loop is CASSYGPFSYEQYF. The CDR3 region has the DNA TGTGCCAGCAGCTATGGACCGTTTTCCTACGAGCAGTACTTC.

This chain links TRBV6-1 with TRBJ1-3; TRBD1 might be the D (5 bases). Germline V gene data show CDR1 as MNHNS and CDR2 as SASEGT. Trimming removed 3 bases from V and 2 bases from J, with 11 bases in between. The CDR3 contains 15 residues. The CDR3 DNA is TGTGCCAGCAGTGAGCAGACAGTGGCTGGAAACACCATATATTTT. Protein sequence: CASSEQTVAGNTIYF.

The chain combines TRBV18 with TRBJ1-3; D is possibly TRBD1 (6 bases). The length of the CDR3 is 17 residues. The V and J ends lost 2 bases and 0 bases respectively, with 14 bases between them. The germline CDR1 and CDR2 sequences are KGHSH and LQKENI. In DNA form, the CDR3 reads TGTGCCAGCTCACCAGAAAAGGGGGTAAACTCTGGAAACACCATATATTTT. Its translation is CASSPEKGVNSGNTIYF.

This chain uses TRBV4-2 with TRBJ1-3; no definite D call. The V end lost 0 bases, the J end lost 2 bases, and 14 bases lay between the germline ends. Germline CDR1 reads LGHNA; CDR2 reads YNFKEQ. The CDR3 loop spans 17 amino acids. The chain's CDR3 is CASSQDGTPLAGNTIYF. The CDR3 DNA reads as TGTGCCAGCAGCCAAGATGGAACTCCCCTGGCTGGAAACACCATATATTTT.

The chain links TRBV27 to TRBJ1-2; 7 bases align to TRBD1. This CDR3 is built from 15 residues. With V trimmed by 2 bases and J by 7 bases, 10 bases remained unmatched. CDR1 and CDR2 from the germline V gene are MNHEY and SMNVEV (reference sequence). CDR3 protein: CASSLIGTATGGYTF. The CDR3 bases are TGTGCCAGCAGTTTAATCGGGACAGCAACGGGTGGCTACACCTTC.

This clone was recorded only once. The chain uses TRBV5-5 and TRBJ2-1; D not resolved. This CDR3 has 15 residues. Germline assignment: CDR1 SGHKS and CDR2 YYEKEE (reference sequence). The V and J ends lost 0 bases and 5 bases respectively, with 12 bases between them. The CDR3 spells CASSLVVGPNNEQFF. The CDR3 nucleotides are TGTGCCAGCAGCTTGGTTGTAGGACCTAACAATGAGCAGTTCTTC.

The chain couples TRBV29-1 to TRBJ2-5; no clear D gene. The germline CDR1 and CDR2 sequences are SQVTM and ANQGSEA. There are 12 residues in the CDR3. The ends were cut back, 7 bases at V and 3 bases at J, with 12 bases in the middle. The CDR3 DNA follows: TGCAGCGCCTCGGACGATAAAGAGACCCAGTACTTC. The encoded protein is CSASDDKETQYF.

V usage is TRBV2 and J usage is TRBJ2-5; 7 bases fit TRBD1. CDR1 and CDR2 from the germline V gene are SNHLY and FYNNEI. Trimming removed 5 bases from V and 5 bases from J; junction bases left unmatched: 11. The CDR3 consists of 15 residues. The CDR3 region has the DNA TGTGCCAGCAGTTCACAGGGGCCGGGGTTGGAGACCCAGTACTTC. This encodes CASSSQGPGLETQYF.

The rearrangement joins TRBV5-1 to TRBJ1-3; TRBD1 agrees at 10 bases. V gave up 0 bases and J gave up 3 bases; unmatched junction bases: 3. Per the germline V gene, CDR1 is SGHRS and CDR2 is YFSETQ. The CDR3 loop spans 16 amino acids. The CDR3 loop reads CASSLAGQGFGNTIYF. CDR3 sequence (DNA): TGCGCCAGCAGCTTGGCGGGACAGGGGTTTGGAAACACCATATATTTT.

In regard to this clone: Given a much more abundant clone one base away, this may be a read error. The sample has other DNA sequences that encode this CDR3 too. J is TRBJ1-2 and V is TRBV5-1; tentatively, D is TRBD1 (6 bases). Looked up from germline, CDR1 is SGHRS and CDR2 is YFSETQ. The CDR3 extends over 13 amino acids. Trimming cost V 2 bases and J 2 bases, with 7 bases left between them. CDR3 coding DNA: TGCGCCAGCAGCTTCCAGGGGAACTATGGCTACACCTTC. Amino acids: CASSFQGNYGYTF.

Turning to this clone: Given a much more abundant clone one base away, this may be a read error. The sample has other DNA sequences that encode this CDR3 too. The DNA for the CDR3 is TGTGCCAGTAGTCTAAGTTTCCGTTCGACTAATGAAAAACTGTTTTTT. Protein: CASSLSFRSTNEKLFF. The chain couples TRBV19 to TRBJ1-4; no clear D. Germline V gene lookup returns CDR1 LNHDA and CDR2 SQIVND (reference sequence). This CDR3 has 16 amino acids. V was trimmed by 5 bases and J by 2 bases, leaving 15 bases between them.

This clone occurred once. The rearrangement uses TRBV19 and TRBJ2-5; the D is unclear. CDR3 length: 13 amino acids. Trimming removed 3 bases at V and 1 base at J, with 6 bases between. Germline CDR1 and CDR2: LNHDA and SQIVND (reference sequence). CDR3 region: CASSILSQETQYF. CDR3 nucleotides: TGTGCCAGTAGTATCCTCAGCCAAGAGACCCAGTACTTC.

This rearrangement joins TRBV28 to TRBJ2-1, with D perhaps TRBD1 (5 bases). The CDR3 consists of 15 residues. V lost 4 bases, J lost 2 bases, and 12 bases lay in between. Germline lookup yields CDR1 MDHEN and CDR2 SYDVKM. For the CDR3, the DNA is TGTGCCAGCAGTTCACCAGGGCTCCCCTACAATGAGCAGTTCTTC. Translated: CASSSPGLPYNEQFF.

This chain connects TRBV18 to TRBJ2-5, with TRBD2 as a possible D gene (5 bases). V was trimmed by 6 bases and J by 7 bases, leaving 21 bases between them. CDR3 length: 15 amino acids. Germline CDR1 and CDR2: KGHSH and LQKENI. The CDR3 DNA sequence: TGTGCCAGCTCCATCGCTTTTAGCGAAAAGACGACCCAGTACTTC. Encoded protein: CASSIAFSEKTTQYF.

As regards this clone: A much larger clone is a single base away; this may be a read error. The rearrangement joins TRBV2 to TRBJ1-4; 8 bases match TRBD1. This CDR3 contains 13 residues. The J segment lost 8 bases and the V segment lost 11 bases, leaving 10 bases of the junction unmatched. Germline CDR1 SNHLY, CDR2 FYNNEI. The DNA for the CDR3 is TGTGCCTGCAAAGCAGGGGGCCAGGAAAAACTGTTTTTT. Translating gives CACKAGGQEKLFF.

Worth noting for this clone: A much larger clone sits a single nucleotide away, making a read error possible. Here the CDR3 reads CASSVGNTGELFF. In DNA, the CDR3 is TGTGCCAGCAGCGTAGGGAACACCGGGGAGCTGTTTTTT. J is TRBJ2-2 and V is TRBV9, with D uncertain. The CDR3 is made up of 13 amino acids. CDR1 and CDR2 from the germline V gene are SGDLS and YYNGEE. Between the trimmed V and J ends, which lost 0 bases and 1 base, there was a span of 1 base.

The CDR3 sequence: CASSPMGQDSYEQYF. The CDR3 bases are TGTGCCAGCTCACCGATGGGACAGGATTCCTACGAGCAGTACTTC. The chain is built from TRBV18 and TRBJ2-7; 8 nucleotides align to TRBD1. This CDR3 has 15 residues. Trimming took 3 bases from V and 1 from J; bases not matched to a gene: 5. CDR1 and CDR2 (germline): KGHSH, LQKENI.

The chain joins TRBV7-8 to TRBJ1-5, with D hard to call. The CDR3 is 12 residues long. Germline-derived CDR1 and CDR2 are SGHVS and FQNEAQ. V was cut by 5 bases and J by 5 bases, with 7 bases left in between. CDR3 DNA sequence: TGTGCCAGCAGCCCCTGGGATCAGCCCCAGCATTTT. Amino acids: CASSPWDQPQHF. Together with reference TRBV7-8 and TRBJ1-5, the CDR3 gives the full variable domain: GAGVSQSPRYKVAKRGQDVALRCDPISGHVSLFWYQQALGQGPEFLTYFQNEAQLDKSGLPSDRFFAERPEGSVSTLKIQRTQQEDSAVYLCASSPWDQPQHFGDGTRLSIL.

The chain couples TRBV7-8 to TRBJ2-7; D assignment may be TRBD1 or TRBD2 (5 bases each). Trimming took off 4 bases at V and 2 bases at J, with 15 bases between the two ends. CDR3 size: 15 residues. The germline V gene has CDR1 SGHVS and CDR2 FQNEAQ. CDR3 protein: CASSSQVRGTYEQYF. The CDR3, as DNA: TGTGCCAGCAGCTCCCAGGTGAGGGGTACCTACGAGCAGTACTTC.

DNA for the CDR3: TGTGCCAGCAGTTTTGGGGGGGCCACTGAAGCTTTCTTT. This encodes CASSFGGATEAFF. The chain joins TRBV28 to TRBJ1-1; a weak D match, TRBD1 (6 bases). Between the trimmed V and J ends, which lost 3 bases and 4 bases, there was a span of 9 bases. CDR1 is MDHEN and CDR2 is SYDVKM in the germline V gene. The CDR3 has 13 residues.